A single sample is the source of the 28 T cell receptor beta chains below, sequenced in a study of blood T cells in healthy people across ages (dated by TCRdb to about 2015). Libraries were prepared through 5' RACE. The instrument given in TCRdb is Illumina HiSeq 2500. A second PCR of about 6 to 11 cycles was performed with a sample-barcoded 5' primer and a J-beta primer mix. Through fastp at Q25 and MiXCR, TCRdb rebuilt clones from the public reads, retaining in-frame beta chains. Entries that share a CDR3 protein sequence are merged under the most common genes and DNA. The sample table shows 850,000 to 1,100,000 distinct CDR3 sequences, and roughly two fifths are seen once. The ten largest clones take up roughly 13% of the sample. Material: blood. These receptor sequences come from a man aged 18 to 30 in good health.

The chain links TRBV7-9 to TRBJ1-5; TRBD1 matches 7 bases. The trim removed 7 bases at V and 10 bases at J, leaving 16 bases unmatched. Germline values: CDR1 SEHNR, CDR2 FQNEAQ (reference sequence). There are 15 residues in the CDR3. The CDR3 DNA follows: TGTGCCAGCACCCCCATAGGACAGGACATGGGACCCCAGCATTTT. It specifies CASTPIGQDMGPQHF.

The chain carries TRBV4-3 and TRBJ1-4, with unresolved D. Germline assignment: CDR1 LGHNA and CDR2 YSLEER. V was clipped by 0 bases and J by 0 bases, with 8 bases between them. The CDR3 contains 16 residues. Here the CDR3 reads CASSQEFGTTNEKLFF. As DNA, the CDR3 is TGCGCCAGCAGCCAAGAGTTTGGCACAACTAATGAAAAACTGTTTTTT.

Of note for this clonotype: A junction boundary mismatches the germline segment, possibly from a read error. This chain joins TRBV7-7 and TRBJ2-1, with TRBD2 matching over 8 bases. CDR3 length: 15 amino acids. Germline CDR1 SSHAT, CDR2 FNYEAQ (reference sequence). The CDR3 loop is CASSFQAGEGNEQFF. CDR3 nucleotide sequence: TGTGCTAGCAGCTTCCAAGCGGGGGAGGGCAATGAGCAGTTCTTC.

The chain links TRBV9 to TRBJ1-2; D unclear. Germline-derived CDR1 and CDR2 are SGDLS and YYNGEE. V lost 4 bases and J 2 bases, leaving 6 bases between the germline ends. The CDR3 is made up of 12 amino acids. CDR3 nucleotide sequence: TGTGCCAGCAGCACACGGAACTATGGCTACACCTTC. It yields the protein CASSTRNYGYTF.

J is TRBJ1-3 and V is TRBV7-2; D not certain. CDR3 length: 15 residues. V was shortened by 5 bases and J by 0 bases, with 11 bases between the two germline ends. CDR1 is SGHTA, CDR2 FQGNSA, per germline. The CDR3 nucleotides read TGTGCCAGCAGCCCCGGAAGTTCCTCTGGAAACACCATATATTTT. Its protein product is CASSPGSSSGNTIYF.

This clonotype appeared many times. The chain joins TRBV29-1 to TRBJ1-2; D is uncertain. The V end lost 6 bases, the J end lost 7 bases, and 12 bases lay between the germline ends. The CDR3 sequence is 11 residues long. Germline CDR1 and CDR2: SQVTM and ANQGSEA. CDR3 residues: CSVLIYAGYTF. The DNA for the CDR3 is TGCAGCGTGTTAATATACGCTGGCTACACCTTC.

This clonotype was detected only a few times. J is TRBJ1-4 and V is TRBV9; D ambiguous. The CDR3 runs to 13 residues. The germline V and J ends were trimmed by 3 bases and 5 bases, with 8 bases remaining between them. CDR1 is SGDLS and CDR2 is YYNGEE in the germline V gene. The CDR3 DNA reads as TGTGCCAGCAGCGGTGGAAAAAATGAAAAACTGTTTTTT. Protein sequence: CASSGGKNEKLFF.

This clonotype was detected a few times. The V and J genes are TRBV29-1 and TRBJ1-2; 9 bases map to TRBD1. V gave up 6 bases and J gave up 4 bases; unmatched junction bases: 12. The germline gives CDR1 SQVTM, CDR2 ANQGSEA. The CDR3 covers 15 residues. The CDR3 here is CSVLTGTGNGYGYTF. The CDR3 DNA follows: TGCAGCGTCCTCACCGGGACAGGGAATGGCTATGGCTACACCTTC.

The V call is TRBV25-1, the J call TRBJ2-2, with D hard to call. Trimming cost V 2 bases and J 7 bases, with 11 bases left between them. CDR1 MGHDK and CDR2 SYGVNS come from the germline V gene. The CDR3 consists of 14 residues. The CDR3: CASSEPDRIGELFF. The CDR3 bases are TGTGCCAGCAGTGAACCAGACCGTATCGGGGAGCTGTTTTTT. The full variable domain, rest sourced from reference TRBV25-1 and TRBJ2-2, is EADIYQTPRYLVIGTGKKITLECSQTMGHDKMYWYQQDPGMELHLIHYSYGVNSTEKGDLSSESTVSRIRTEHFPLTLESARPSHTSQYLCASSEPDRIGELFFGEGSRLTVL.

The sample holds one count of this clonotype. The chain links TRBV12-3 or TRBV12-4 to TRBJ2-2; D remains ambiguous. This CDR3 contains 13 residues. The V end was cut by 6 bases, the J end by 7 bases, with 12 bases between. CDR3 sequence (DNA): TGTGCCAGCAGCCGAAAGCTCAACGGGGAGCTGTTTTTT. It translates to CASSRKLNGELFF.

This clonotype was observed a few times. J is TRBJ2-1 and V is TRBV5-1, with TRBD2 matching over 13 bases. This CDR3 spans 15 amino acids. The V gene end was trimmed by 4 bases and the J gene end by 7 bases; junction bases not matched to a gene: 5. From germline, CDR1 is SGHRS and CDR2 YFSETQ. The CDR3 region is CASSEGLAGNNEQFF. The DNA for the CDR3 is TGCGCCAGCAGCGAGGGACTAGCGGGGAATAATGAGCAGTTCTTC.

The table lists this clonotype with many counts. The chain recombines TRBV9 with TRBJ2-1; D gene unclear. Trimming shortened V by 4 bases and J by 6 bases, and 11 bases separated the two germline ends. Germline V CDR1 and CDR2: SGDLS, YYNGEE. This CDR3 has 13 residues. The DNA of the CDR3 is TGTGCCAGCAGCCCTCCCCGACCCAATGAGCAGTTCTTC. Translating it yields CASSPPRPNEQFF.

This clonotype was counted a single time. Since a much larger clone is just one base distant, this may be a read error. This sequence joins TRBV12-3 or TRBV12-4 and TRBJ2-1, with 9 nucleotides matching TRBD1. The CDR3 has 13 amino acids. Unmatched junction bases numbered 4, after V lost 7 bases and J lost 6 bases. The DNA for the CDR3 is TGTGCCAGCATCTTGGACAGGGGCAATGAGCAGTTCTTC. The encoded protein is CASILDRGNEQFF.

The chain employs TRBV29-1 and TRBJ1-1; D possibly corresponds to TRBD1 (5 bases). Trimming shortened V by 7 bases and J by 7 bases, and 13 bases separated the two germline ends. There are 11 residues in the CDR3. Germline V CDR1 and CDR2: SQVTM, ANQGSEA. Here the CDR3 DNA reads TGCAGCGCTCCTTCGGGGGTTGAAGCTTTCTTT. It yields the protein CSAPSGVEAFF.

About this clonotype: The junction and the germline gene differ at one end; a read error may be behind it. The J gene is TRBJ1-3, the V gene TRBV12-3 or TRBV12-4; D not resolved. This CDR3 comprises 16 residues. CDR3: CASSTLDLNSGNTIYF. In DNA form, the CDR3 reads TGCGCCAGCAGTACCCTCGACCTGAACTCTGGAAACACCATATATTTT.

A few counts support this clonotype. The chain employs TRBV12-3 or TRBV12-4 and TRBJ1-2; no clear D gene. The CDR3 loop spans 13 amino acids. Trimming removed 3 bases at V and 6 bases at J, with 11 bases between. CDR3 sequence reads: CASSLRQSNGYTF. CDR3 in DNA: TGTGCCAGCAGTTTGAGGCAGTCGAATGGCTACACCTTC.

This chain connects TRBV7-8 to TRBJ1-6, with TRBD1 as a possible D gene (6 bases). V was clipped by 11 bases and J by 2 bases, with 13 bases between them. This CDR3 is 14 amino acids long. From germline, CDR1 is SGHVS and CDR2 FQNEAQ. The CDR3 loop is CAAHRGTYNSPLHF. Here the CDR3 DNA reads TGTGCCGCTCATAGGGGGACCTATAATTCACCCCTCCACTTT.

The rearrangement joins TRBV7-2 to TRBJ2-7; D remains ambiguous. The J call may be wrong; the DNA end is better matched by TRBJ2-5. CDR3 length: 14 residues. CDR1 is SGHTA, CDR2 FQGNSA, per germline. The CDR3 here is CASSLGAVEETQYF. CDR3 DNA: TGTGCCAGCAGCTTAGGGGCAGTCGAAGAGACCCAGTACTTC.

The J gene is TRBJ2-1, the V gene TRBV5-1; 12 positions agree with TRBD2. The V and J ends lost 3 bases and 0 bases, in that order; junction bases with no gene match: 1. The germline gives CDR1 SGHRS, CDR2 YFSETQ. The CDR3 sequence is 16 residues long. CDR3: CASSWTSGISYNEQFF. In DNA form, the CDR3 reads TGCGCCAGCAGCTGGACTAGCGGGATCTCCTACAATGAGCAGTTCTTC.

V and J are TRBV29-1 and TRBJ1-2, with no clear D. Germline V gene lookup returns CDR1 SQVTM and CDR2 ANQGSEA. The CDR3 contains 13 residues. V dropped 0 bases and J dropped 6 bases, with 11 bases sitting between them. Written as DNA, the CDR3 is TGCAGCGTTGAAGATCTGCGGCAGAATGGCTACACCTTC. This sequence encodes CSVEDLRQNGYTF.

The chain is built from TRBV2 and TRBJ2-5; the D is unclear. The CDR3 contains 12 residues. The V and J ends lost 7 bases and 1 base respectively, with 7 bases between them. Germline V gives CDR1 SNHLY, CDR2 FYNNEI. This CDR3 reads CASNLPQETQYF. CDR3 coding DNA: TGTGCCAGCAACCTACCCCAAGAGACCCAGTACTTC.

This clonotype turned up a few times. CDR3 nucleotide sequence: TGTGCCAGCAGTTATTCCCCACTAGCGGGGGGGGTCAATGAGCAGTTCTTC. Translating gives CASSYSPLAGGVNEQFF. J is TRBJ2-1 and V is TRBV6-6, with TRBD2 matching 13 bases. Germline assignment: CDR1 MNHNY and CDR2 SVGAGI (reference sequence). The CDR3 length is 17 residues. V lost 3 bases to trimming and J lost 6 bases; unmatched junction nucleotides: 8.

The chain carries TRBV3-1 and TRBJ2-2, with no clear D. CDR3 length: 14 residues. Germline values: CDR1 LGHDT, CDR2 YNNKEL (reference sequence). Trimming removed 1 base at V and 4 bases at J, with 7 bases between. The CDR3 nucleotides read TGTGCCAGCAGCCAAGGCCAAGCCACCGGGGAGCTGTTTTTT. It specifies CASSQGQATGELFF.

The chain employs TRBV12-3 or TRBV12-4 and TRBJ1-6, with D perhaps matching TRBD1 (5 bases). Trimming removed 2 bases at V and 11 bases at J, with 10 bases between. The CDR3 has 13 amino acids. Here the CDR3 reads CASSLQGWAPLHF. Here the CDR3 DNA reads TGTGCCAGCAGTTTACAGGGATGGGCACCCCTCCACTTT.

V and J are TRBV6-5 and TRBJ1-4, with no clear D. Looked up from germline, CDR1 is MNHEY and CDR2 is SVGAGI. The V end was cut by 6 bases, the J end by 8 bases, with 19 bases between. CDR3 length equals 15 residues. The CDR3 loop is CASSLQAGPEEKLFF. CDR3 sequence (DNA): TGTGCCAGCAGCCTCCAAGCCGGGCCTGAAGAAAAACTGTTTTTT.

The V call is TRBV7-2, the J call TRBJ2-7; D unresolved. The germline V gene encodes CDR1 SGHTA and CDR2 FQGNSA. Trimming pared 1 base from V and 3 bases from J, leaving 13 bases between. CDR3 length: 15 amino acids. The CDR3 here is CASSLEVTLNYEQYF. CDR3 coding DNA: TGTGCCAGCAGCTTAGAGGTGACATTGAACTACGAGCAGTACTTC.

On this clonotype: A read error may be the cause here, since a much bigger clone is one base away. The rearrangement joins TRBV29-1 to TRBJ1-2; 9 bases are a match to TRBD1. Germline values: CDR1 SQVTM, CDR2 ANQGSEA. The CDR3 contains 11 residues. CDR3 DNA: TGCAATGTACAGGGGGCAGATGGCTACACCTTC. This sequence encodes CNVQGADGYTF.

This clonotype has a handful of counts. The gene calls are TRBV6-2 or TRBV6-3 and TRBJ1-1, with 8 bases identical to TRBD1. With 0 bases clipped from V and 8 bases from J, the junction kept 11 bases outside the gene matches. The CDR3 spans 16 residues. Germline V gene sequence: CDR1 MNHEY, CDR2 SVGEGT. CDR3 amino acids: CASSYSPRPGDREAFF. The CDR3 DNA reads TGTGCCAGCAGTTACTCCCCACGACCGGGGGACAGGGAAGCTTTCTTT.